The clone carrying this TCR beta chain was seen just once. Its target is unknown. This specimen comes from a study of T-cell memory formation after mild COVID-19. Study-wide points: Pre-infection memory held some responding clones, suggesting pre-existing cross-reactive T cells responded. Among CD4+ contracting clones, most were CM and EM, and CD8+ ones EMRA. Later expanders leaned CD4+, whereas day 15 to 85 contracting clones were balanced CD4/CD8.

V dropped 1 base and J dropped 3 bases, with 12 bases sitting between them. This CDR3 contains 15 residues. Germline CDR1 and CDR2: SGHAT and FQNNGV. 5'RACE, which relied on constant-segment primers, yielded TCR alpha and TCR beta cDNA libraries carrying sample barcodes and UMIs. TCRdb called the 5' RACE reads again in MiXCR, with one record for every CDR3 protein. The sample records roughly 500,000 distinct CDR3 sequences, roughly 20% being singletons. The chain carries TRBV11-2 and TRBJ2-5; the D gene is possibly TRBD2 (6 bases). The sample taken for sequencing was PBMCs or a T cell subset sorted from them (not recorded which). This receptor was identified in an adult woman who had mild COVID-19 (a few samples of this study predate the infection). Cell type and time point are not known. CDR3 in amino acids: CASSLVGSSEETQYF. Here the CDR3 DNA reads TGTGCCAGCAGCTTAGTCGGGAGTAGTGAAGAGACCCAGTACTTC.